These T cell receptor beta chains were read from a single sample in a study of blood T cell repertoires in COVID-19. Here immunoSEQ multiplex PCR was the method, and the copy in TCRdb shows in-frame clones only, minus some. The sample includes approximately 170,000 clones, 87% of them seen just once. The sequenced material came from peripheral blood. These receptors all come from a man younger than 35 with active or convalescent COVID-19. CDR3s include the opening cysteine and the closing phenylalanine or tryptophan. The D gene is left open where the match is weak. The size field is filled for only some rows; it gives once, few, many or a size class.

v_gene: TRBV30
abundance: NA
d_gene: TRBD2
j_gene: TRBJ2-1
CDR3nt: TGTGCCTGGAGCCCAGCGCCTCCTAGCGGAGATAACAATGAGCAGTTCTTC
CDR3aa: CAWSPAPPSGDNNEQFF

v_gene: TRBV18
abundance: NA
d_gene: TRBD1
j_gene: TRBJ1-2
CDR3nt: TGTGCCAGCTCACCATCAGGGGGAGATGGCTACACCTTC
CDR3aa: CASSPSGGDGYTF

v_gene: TRBV19
abundance: NA
d_gene: TRBD1
j_gene: TRBJ2-5
CDR3nt: TGTGCCAGTAGTAGACAATCCGGGACAGTTCGTGCGACCCAGTACTTC
CDR3aa: CASSRQSGTVRATQYF

v_gene: TRBV14
abundance: NA
d_gene: TRBD2
j_gene: TRBJ2-1
CDR3nt: TGTGCCAGCAGCCAAGTGCGGGGGGCCCAGGGTGAGCAGTTCTTC
CDR3aa: CASSQVRGAQGEQFF

v_gene: TRBV7-8
abundance: NA
d_gene: NA
j_gene: TRBJ2-7
CDR3nt: TGTGCCAGCAGCCGACCGGGCCAGGACAGTCCTCCCTACGAGCAGTACTTC
CDR3aa: CASSRPGQDSPPYEQYF

v_gene: TRBV7-9
abundance: NA
d_gene: NA
j_gene: TRBJ1-1
CDR3nt: TGTGCCAGCAGCTTAGCGGTACTGGGGGCGAACACTGAAGCTTTCTTT
CDR3aa: CASSLAVLGANTEAFF

v_gene: TRBV13
abundance: NA
d_gene: TRBD2
j_gene: TRBJ2-3
CDR3nt: TGTGCCAGCAGCTCCGGACTAGCGGGGTCCTCAGATACGCAGTATTTT
CDR3aa: CASSSGLAGSSDTQYF

v_gene: TRBV15
abundance: NA
d_gene: NA
j_gene: TRBJ1-5
CDR3nt: TGTGCCACCAGCAGGTACAGGGAAACTCAGCCCCAGCATTTT
CDR3aa: CATSRYRETQPQHF

v_gene: TRBV27
abundance: NA
d_gene: TRBD1
j_gene: TRBJ2-5
CDR3nt: TGTGCCAGCAGAGATAACCCGGGACAGGGGGCGCAGGAGACCCAGTACTTC
CDR3aa: CASRDNPGQGAQETQYF

v_gene: TRBV7-9
abundance: few
d_gene: TRBD1
j_gene: TRBJ1-2
CDR3nt: TGTGCCAGCAGCCCGGGACAGTTCGGCTACACCTTC
CDR3aa: CASSPGQFGYTF

v_gene: TRBV5-6
abundance: NA
d_gene: TRBD2
j_gene: TRBJ2-1
CDR3nt: TGTGCCAGCAGCGCCGGACTAGCGTACAATGAGCAGTTCTTC
CDR3aa: CASSAGLAYNEQFF

v_gene: TRBV6-5
abundance: NA
d_gene: TRBD1
j_gene: TRBJ1-1
CDR3nt: TGTGCCAGCAGCGGGACAGGGCGGATTAATCCTTTCTTT
CDR3aa: CASSGTGRINPFF

v_gene: TRBV27
abundance: once
d_gene: TRBD2
j_gene: TRBJ2-7
CDR3nt: TGTGCCAGCAGTTTGAGGACTAGCGACAACTACGAGCAGTACTTC
CDR3aa: CASSLRTSDNYEQYF

v_gene: TRBV7-3
abundance: NA
d_gene: NA
j_gene: TRBJ2-3
CDR3nt: TGTGCCAGCAGTAGTGGGGCCAACACAGATACGCAGTATTTT
CDR3aa: CASSSGANTDTQYF

v_gene: TRBV4-2
abundance: NA
d_gene: NA
j_gene: TRBJ1-1
CDR3nt: TGTGCCAGCAGCCCGTCCTCAGGGTACAACCCTGAAGCTTTCTTT
CDR3aa: CASSPSSGYNPEAFF

v_gene: TRBV5-1
abundance: NA
d_gene: NA
j_gene: TRBJ2-5
CDR3nt: TGCGCCAGCAGCTTGGGGGTAGACTACCAAGAGACCCAGTACTTC
CDR3aa: CASSLGVDYQETQYF

v_gene: TRBV30
abundance: NA
d_gene: NA
j_gene: TRBJ2-2
CDR3nt: TGTGCCTGGAGGGATTGGGGGAGGACCCCCACCGGGGAGCTGTTTTTT
CDR3aa: CAWRDWGRTPTGELFF

v_gene: TRBV6-2/TRBV6-3
abundance: NA
d_gene: NA
j_gene: TRBJ1-1
CDR3nt: TGTGCCAGCAGTTCGCAGGCCAACACTGAAGCTTTCTTT
CDR3aa: CASSSQANTEAFF